This T cell receptor beta chain is drawn from a study of blood T cell repertoires in COVID-19. This clone was observed a single time. The protocol was immunoSEQ multiplex PCR, while the TCRdb copy is restricted to in-frame clones and leaves out a portion. The table records about 110,000 clones, roughly 87% of them present only once. CDR3 length: 15 residues. Germline loops: CDR1 MDHEN, CDR2 SYDVKM. Trimming cost V 7 bases and J 4 bases; bases outside gene matches: 9. The rearrangement uses TRBV28 and TRBJ1-3; TRBD1 aligns across 8 bases. The receptor was derived from a human donor in a cohort sampled during active COVID-19. The sample taken for sequencing was peripheral blood. This CDR3 is CASTTPGGGGNTIYF. CDR3 sequence (DNA): TGTGCCAGCACCACGCCAGGGGGCGGGGGAAACACCATATATTTT. Combining the CDR3 with reference TRBV28 and TRBJ1-3 gives the whole variable domain DVKVTQSSRYLVKRTGEKVFLECVQDMDHENMFWYRQDPGLGLRLIYFSYDVKMKEKGDIPEGYSVSREKKERFSLILESASTNQTSMYLCASTTPGGGGNTIYFGEGSWLTVV.